This is a list of T cell receptor beta chains from one sample in a study of radiotherapy plus CTLA-4 blockade in lung cancer. Some clones are missing from TCRdb's copy, which holds only in-frame ones; the method was immunoSEQ multiplex PCR. The sample holds 95,000 to 150,000 clones, just under 90% seen once. The sequencing here drew on peripheral blood, taken from a patient treated with radiotherapy plus ipilimumab. These receptors all stem from a human donor with non-small cell lung cancer that progressed on radiotherapy plus ipilimumab. Both conserved end residues are part of each CDR3. D genes are given only for firm matches. Where a row states a size, it is once, few, many or the class of an expanded clone; other rows omit it.

d_call: -
clone_size: -
v_call: TRBV9
j_call: TRBJ1-3
cdr3_aa: CASSVDPGAAGNTIYF
cdr3_nt: TGTGCCAGCAGCGTAGACCCAGGTGCAGCTGGAAACACCATATATTTT

d_call: TRBD1
clone_size: -
v_call: TRBV15
j_call: TRBJ2-1
cdr3_aa: CATSRDRGNNEQFF
cdr3_nt: TGTGCCACTTCCCGGGACAGGGGTAATAATGAGCAGTTCTTC

d_call: -
clone_size: -
v_call: TRBV5-1
j_call: TRBJ1-2
cdr3_aa: CASSPGVQANYGYTF
cdr3_nt: TGCGCCAGCAGCCCGGGGGTACAAGCTAACTATGGCTACACCTTC

d_call: -
clone_size: once
v_call: TRBV2
j_call: TRBJ2-7
cdr3_aa: CATRGGLEGPEQYF
cdr3_nt: TGTGCCACCAGGGGGGGTCTAGAGGGGCCCGAGCAGTACTTC

d_call: -
clone_size: -
v_call: TRBV5-1
j_call: TRBJ1-2
cdr3_aa: CASSTGSNYGYTF
cdr3_nt: TGCGCCAGTTCCACAGGCTCCAACTATGGCTACACCTTC

d_call: -
clone_size: -
v_call: TRBV13
j_call: TRBJ1-1
cdr3_aa: CASSRSAGNTEAFF
cdr3_nt: TGTGCCAGCAGCCGGAGCGCGGGGAACACTGAAGCTTTCTTT

d_call: TRBD2
clone_size: -
v_call: TRBV5-1
j_call: TRBJ2-3
cdr3_aa: CASSFRTSGSTDTQYF
cdr3_nt: TGCGCCAGCAGCTTCCGGACTAGCGGGAGCACAGATACGCAGTATTTT

d_call: TRBD2
clone_size: -
v_call: TRBV5-1
j_call: TRBJ2-1
cdr3_aa: CASSPPLAGAGEQFF
cdr3_nt: TGCGCCAGCAGCCCGCCCCTAGCGGGAGCCGGTGAGCAGTTCTTC

d_call: TRBD1
clone_size: -
v_call: TRBV7-2
j_call: TRBJ1-2
cdr3_aa: CASSAGQGNYGYTF
cdr3_nt: TGTGCCAGCAGCGCAGGACAGGGAAACTATGGCTACACCTTC

d_call: TRBD1
clone_size: -
v_call: TRBV5-1
j_call: TRBJ2-2
cdr3_aa: CASSPLTGNGGELFF
cdr3_nt: TGCGCCAGCAGCCCACTGACAGGGAACGGCGGGGAGCTGTTTTTT

d_call: TRBD1
clone_size: -
v_call: TRBV5-1
j_call: TRBJ2-7
cdr3_aa: CASSRNRGPDYEQYF
cdr3_nt: TGCGCCAGCAGCCGAAACAGGGGTCCGGACTACGAGCAGTACTTC

d_call: TRBD1
clone_size: -
v_call: TRBV9
j_call: TRBJ1-1
cdr3_aa: CASSEGAYLSTEAFF
cdr3_nt: TGTGCCAGCAGCGAGGGGGCGTACCTTTCTACTGAAGCTTTCTTT

d_call: -
clone_size: -
v_call: TRBV7-2
j_call: TRBJ2-1
cdr3_aa: CASSPLHEQFF
cdr3_nt: TGTGCCAGCAGCCCCCTCCATGAGCAGTTCTTC

d_call: TRBD2
clone_size: -
v_call: TRBV5-1
j_call: TRBJ2-5
cdr3_aa: CASSLAASGRGETQYF
cdr3_nt: TGCGCCAGCAGCTTGGCGGCAAGCGGGAGAGGAGAGACCCAGTACTTC

d_call: TRBD1
clone_size: -
v_call: TRBV5-1
j_call: TRBJ1-1
cdr3_aa: CASSFKQGAVRGTEAFF
cdr3_nt: TGCGCCAGCAGCTTCAAACAGGGGGCCGTCCGGGGCACTGAAGCTTTCTTT

d_call: -
clone_size: -
v_call: TRBV27
j_call: TRBJ1-5
cdr3_aa: CASSSPGKAQPQHF
cdr3_nt: TGTGCCAGCAGCTCCCCGGGGAAAGCCCAGCCCCAGCATTTT

d_call: -
clone_size: -
v_call: TRBV30
j_call: TRBJ2-1
cdr3_aa: CAWSMVGNEQFF
cdr3_nt: TGTGCCTGGAGTATGGTGGGGAATGAGCAGTTCTTC